The next 28 T cell receptor beta chains were all read from a single sample in a study of blood T cells in healthy people across ages (dated by TCRdb to 2015 to 2017). Receptors were amplified or captured by 5' RACE. TCRdb lists the instrument as Illumina HiSeq 2500. A second PCR of 7 to 11 cycles was run with a J-beta primer mix and a sample-barcoded 5' primer. TCRdb passed the public sequencing reads through fastp at Q25 and MiXCR, retaining productive beta sequences. Each CDR3 protein appears once, grouped with its most common genes and DNA. The sample has 600,000 or so distinct CDR3 sequences on record, over 20% of them singletons. The ten largest clonotypes hold 3.5% to 4% of the sample. The source material was blood. The receptors derive from a man between 65 and 85 years old in good health.

This clonotype has a handful of counts. J is TRBJ2-7 and V is TRBV18, with 8 bases matching TRBD1. The ends lost 0 bases at V and 6 bases at J; junction bases unmatched: 7. The germline CDR1 and CDR2 sequences are KGHSH and LQKENI. The CDR3 loop spans 15 amino acids. The CDR3 DNA is TGTGCCAGCTCACCACCTTGGACAGGGCCGGGCGAGCAGTACTTC. Encoded protein: CASSPPWTGPGEQYF.

This clonotype was seen ten or more times. The V gene is TRBV28, the J gene TRBJ1-2, with TRBD1 matching over 7 bases. CDR3 length: 14 residues. J lost 7 bases, V lost 8 bases, and 13 bases had no gene match. The germline V gene encodes CDR1 MDHEN and CDR2 SYDVKM. The CDR3 sequence: CASLRGRGYGGYTF. The DNA of the CDR3 is TGTGCCAGCCTAAGGGGCAGGGGGTACGGTGGCTACACCTTC.

The chain's CDR3 is CASRQVAEQYF. The CDR3 nucleotides read TGTGCCAGCAGACAGGTGGCCGAGCAGTACTTC. The rearrangement links TRBV2 to TRBJ2-7; a weak D match, TRBD1 (5 bases). CDR3 length: 11 amino acids. Trimming cost V 6 bases and J 6 bases, with 9 bases left between them. Germline loops: CDR1 SNHLY, CDR2 FYNNEI.

This clonotype was observed a few times. V gene TRBV6-2 or TRBV6-3 combines with J gene TRBJ2-7; TRBD1 matches 7 bases. Germline V gene data show CDR1 as MNHEY and CDR2 as SVGEGT. The CDR3 is 13 amino acids. Trimming at V came to 7 bases and at J to 3 bases, leaving 6 bases not matched to a gene. The CDR3 region is CASTPDRDYEQYF. CDR3 in DNA: TGTGCCAGCACCCCCGACAGGGACTACGAGCAGTACTTC.

Many counts were recorded for this clonotype. The chain employs TRBV28 and TRBJ2-5, with D unresolved. There are 13 residues in the CDR3. CDR1 is MDHEN and CDR2 is SYDVKM in the germline V gene. Between the trimmed V and J ends, which lost 6 bases and 0 bases, there was a span of 8 bases. CDR3 bases: TGTGCCAGCAGCTCGGCGCACCAAGAGACCCAGTACTTC. Its translation: CASSSAHQETQYF.

This clonotype turned up a few times. The rearrangement joins TRBV5-1 to TRBJ2-7; 8 nucleotides align to TRBD1. CDR1 SGHRS and CDR2 YFSETQ come from the germline V gene. This CDR3 has 13 residues. With V trimmed by 2 bases and J by 7 bases, 5 bases remained unmatched. The CDR3 spells CASSLQGDGEQYF. The DNA for the CDR3 is TGCGCCAGCAGCTTACAGGGGGACGGGGAGCAGTACTTC.

About this clonotype itself: One end of the junction does not line up with germline, which may come from a read error. This chain uses TRBV9 with TRBJ1-4; possibly TRBD1 for D (5 bases). The CDR3 is made up of 18 amino acids. Germline V gives CDR1 SGDLS, CDR2 YYNGEE. This chain's CDR3 is CASSVGQNRGATNGKLFF. CDR3 DNA sequence: TGTGCCAGCAGCGTAGGACAGAATCGAGGTGCAACTAATGGAAAACTGTTTTTT.

The CDR3 loop is CASTWDRPNTEAFF. For the CDR3, the DNA is TGTGCCAGCACCTGGGACAGGCCGAACACTGAAGCTTTCTTT. The J gene is TRBJ1-1, the V gene TRBV2; 8 nucleotides agree with TRBD1. CDR1 is SNHLY and CDR2 is FYNNEI in the germline V gene. This CDR3 spans 14 amino acids. The V segment lost 7 bases and the J segment 1 base; nucleotides outside the gene matches: 5.

This clonotype showed up just a few times. The V call is TRBV3-1, the J call TRBJ1-2; the D gene is possibly TRBD1 (5 bases). The CDR3 covers 16 residues. Looked up from germline, CDR1 is LGHDT and CDR2 is YNNKEL (reference sequence). Trimming pared 1 base from V and 8 bases from J, leaving 20 bases between. CDR3 loop: CASSQGIDGERGGYTF. CDR3 coding DNA: TGTGCCAGCAGCCAAGGTATTGACGGAGAGAGGGGAGGCTACACCTTC.

The table lists this clonotype with many counts. CDR3 sequence (DNA): TGCGCCAGCAGCTCAAGACTAGCGGGACAAGAGACCCAGTACTTC. It codes for CASSSRLAGQETQYF. The gene calls are TRBV5-1 and TRBJ2-5, with 11 bases fitting TRBD2. Trimming took 3 bases from V and 2 from J; bases not matched to a gene: 3. Germline CDR1 is SGHRS and CDR2 is YFSETQ. This CDR3 comprises 15 residues.

This clonotype was observed a handful of times. The chain recombines TRBV15 with TRBJ2-5; a possible D gene is TRBD2 (6 bases). There are 15 residues in the CDR3. Germline lookup yields CDR1 LNHNV and CDR2 YYDKDF (reference sequence). The ends were cut back, 2 bases at V and 6 bases at J, with 16 bases in the middle. CDR3 nucleotides: TGTGCCACCAGCAGAATCCTCGGGGGTGGGAAGACCCAGTACTTC. Its translation is CATSRILGGGKTQYF.

This clonotype was observed a handful of times. J is TRBJ2-7 and V is TRBV6-2 or TRBV6-3; 8 bases are shared with TRBD2. The CDR3 length is 15 residues. Trimming removed 6 bases from V and 2 bases from J; junction bases left unmatched: 9. Germline loops: CDR1 MNHEY, CDR2 SVGEGT. The CDR3 spells CASSRTSGRTYEQYF. CDR3 bases: TGTGCCAGCAGCCGTACTAGCGGAAGGACCTACGAGCAGTACTTC.

The chain uses TRBV28 and TRBJ2-1; no definite D call. Germline V gene lookup returns CDR1 MDHEN and CDR2 SYDVKM. The CDR3 totals 14 residues. V was pared by 4 bases and J by 3 bases, with 10 bases between. The chain's CDR3 is CASSSKARYNEQFF. CDR3 coding DNA: TGTGCCAGCAGTTCCAAAGCTCGCTACAATGAGCAGTTCTTC.

This clonotype was found many times. The chain joins TRBV11-2 to TRBJ2-5; TRBD2 matches 13 bases. The CDR3 totals 16 residues. V lost 5 bases, J lost 2 bases, and 5 bases stayed unmatched. The germline V gene encodes CDR1 SGHAT and CDR2 FQNNGV. The CDR3 protein is CASSPGGLAGQETQYF. The CDR3 DNA is TGTGCCAGCAGCCCTGGGGGACTAGCGGGGCAAGAGACCCAGTACTTC.

This sequence joins TRBV5-1 and TRBJ1-2; TRBD1 matches at 8 bases. CDR3 size: 14 residues. Germline lookup yields CDR1 SGHRS and CDR2 YFSETQ. The junction had 2 bases not matched to a gene; V was cut back by 0 bases and J by 4 bases. DNA for the CDR3: TGCGCCAGCAGCTTGGGTGACAGGGGCTATGGCTACACCTTC. It specifies CASSLGDRGYGYTF.

The J gene is TRBJ1-4, the V gene TRBV5-1; 7 bases are a match to TRBD1. This CDR3 spans 14 amino acids. V shed 5 bases, J shed 2 bases, and the junction held 3 bases outside the gene matches. Germline CDR1 and CDR2: SGHRS and YFSETQ. The CDR3 DNA follows: TGCGCCAGCAGGGTGGGACAGACTAATGAAAAACTGTTTTTT. It is translated as CASRVGQTNEKLFF.

The chain uses TRBV6-1 and TRBJ1-2, with a weak D call TRBD1 (5 bases). The CDR3 spans 12 residues. V shed 5 bases and J shed 7 bases, with 11 bases lying between them. Germline lookup yields CDR1 MNHNS and CDR2 SASEGT. CDR3 DNA sequence: TGTGCCAGCAGTACAGGTCAGAGTGGCTACACCTTC. This translates into CASSTGQSGYTF.

This sequence joins TRBV2 and TRBJ2-1; D is unclear. Germline lookup yields CDR1 SNHLY and CDR2 FYNNEI. The CDR3 consists of 10 residues. Trimming removed 3 bases at V and 10 bases at J, with 4 bases between. The CDR3 sequence is CASSDFEQFF. As DNA, the CDR3 is TGTGCCAGCAGTGATTTCGAGCAGTTCTTC. The whole variable domain, remainder taken from reference TRBV2 and TRBJ2-1, is EPEVTQTPSHQVTQMGQEVILRCVPISNHLYFYWYRQILGQKVEFLVSFYNNEISEKSEIFDDQFSVERPDGSNFTLKIRSTKLEDSAMYFCASSDFEQFFGPGTRLTVL.

This clonotype showed up many times. This chain links TRBV6-6 with TRBJ2-3; D call uncertain. The germline V gene encodes CDR1 MNHNY and CDR2 SVGAGI (reference sequence). Trimming pared 8 bases from V and 3 bases from J, leaving 15 bases between. This CDR3 is built from 14 residues. The CDR3 coding sequence is TGTGCCAGCTCTCCTAGTGGGGTTACAGATACGCAGTATTTT. This encodes CASSPSGVTDTQYF.

The chain recombines TRBV3-1 with TRBJ1-2; TRBD1 aligns across 11 bases. The CDR3 extends over 15 amino acids. Losses at the gene ends were 3 bases for V and 7 bases for J; bases not matched to a gene: 7. Germline V gene sequence: CDR1 LGHDT, CDR2 YNNKEL (reference sequence). The CDR3 nucleotides are TGTGCCAGCAGCCACCTCGGGACAGGGGGATTTGGCTACACCTTC. Translating gives CASSHLGTGGFGYTF.

The chain has TRBV24-1 and TRBJ2-1; D call uncertain. The CDR3 sequence is 14 residues long. CDR1 KGHDR and CDR2 SFDVKD come from the germline V gene. Trimming pared 0 bases from V and 8 bases from J, leaving 10 bases between. Here the CDR3 DNA reads TGTGCCACCAGTGATTTGCGTTCCGTCCATGAGCAGTTCTTC. Its translation: CATSDLRSVHEQFF.

The rearrangement uses TRBV12-3 or TRBV12-4 and TRBJ2-1; D may be TRBD1 (5 bases). The end of the DNA is better explained by TRBJ2-7, so the J call may be wrong. This CDR3 comprises 14 residues. CDR3 sequence reads: CASSSSDKSYEQYF. The CDR3 nucleotides read TGTGCCAGCAGTTCATCGGACAAGTCCTACGAGCAGTACTTC.

The chain employs TRBV5-4 and TRBJ1-1, with 12 bases that match TRBD1. Looked up from germline, CDR1 is SGHNT and CDR2 is YYREEE (reference sequence). This CDR3 is 17 amino acids long. V gave up 4 bases and J gave up 4 bases; unmatched junction bases: 11. CDR3 residues: CASSPGTGGASGTEAFF. CDR3 in DNA: TGTGCCAGCAGCCCTGGGACAGGGGGCGCTTCGGGCACTGAAGCTTTCTTT.

This clonotype was found a few times. The V and J genes are TRBV7-9 and TRBJ2-7, with 7 nucleotides matching TRBD2. Germline V gene sequence: CDR1 SEHNR, CDR2 FQNEAQ (reference sequence). CDR3 length: 14 residues. V was pared by 3 bases and J by 6 bases, with 8 bases of the junction left unmatched. CDR3 amino acids: CASSFGRELGEQYF. As DNA, the CDR3 is TGTGCCAGCAGCTTCGGGCGGGAGCTGGGCGAGCAGTACTTC. Complete variable domain (other parts from reference TRBV7-9 and TRBJ2-7): DTGVSQNPRHKITKRGQNVTFRCDPISEHNRLYWYRQTLGQGPEFLTYFQNEAQLEKSRLLSDRFSAERPKGSFSTLEIQRTEQGDSAMYLCASSFGRELGEQYFGPGTRLTVT.

The sample holds many counts of this clonotype. CDR3 in amino acids: CASRTGTSVYNEQFF. For the CDR3, the DNA is TGTGCCAGCAGAACCGGGACTAGCGTATACAATGAGCAGTTCTTC. V and J are TRBV2 and TRBJ2-1; 10 bases are a match to TRBD2. The V and J ends lost 6 bases and 4 bases, in that order; junction bases with no gene match: 6. The CDR3 is made up of 15 amino acids. CDR1 and CDR2 (germline): SNHLY, FYNNEI. The full variable domain, rest sourced from reference TRBV2 and TRBJ2-1, is EPEVTQTPSHQVTQMGQEVILRCVPISNHLYFYWYRQILGQKVEFLVSFYNNEISEKSEIFDDQFSVERPDGSNFTLKIRSTKLEDSAMYFCASRTGTSVYNEQFFGPGTRLTVL.

This chain connects TRBV20-1 to TRBJ2-5; 7 nucleotides line up with TRBD2. TRBJ2-7 explains the end of the DNA better; the J call may be wrong. Per germline, CDR1 DFQATT and CDR2 SNEGSKA (reference sequence). The CDR3 runs 13 residues. This CDR3 reads CSGISGPTYEQYF. CDR3 coding DNA: TGCAGTGGGATTAGCGGGCCTACCTACGAGCAGTACTTC.

The chain carries TRBV18 and TRBJ1-4, with D uncertain. The V gene lost 2 bases and the J gene lost 5 bases, with 9 bases spanning the gap. CDR3 length: 14 residues. Germline assignment: CDR1 KGHSH and CDR2 LQKENI. In DNA, the CDR3 is TGTGCCAGCTCACCAGTGGGTGCAAATGAAAAACTGTTTTTT. This codes for CASSPVGANEKLFF.

This clonotype came up a few times. The rearrangement joins TRBV18 to TRBJ2-5; TRBD2 is a possible D gene (6 bases). The J call may be faulty, since TRBJ2-1 better matches the DNA end. Germline loops: CDR1 KGHSH, CDR2 LQKENI. The CDR3 spans 14 residues. The CDR3 spells CASSPPEGWDEQFF. The DNA of the CDR3 is TGTGCCAGCTCACCACCGGAGGGTTGGGATGAGCAGTTCTTC.